Listed here are 27 T cell receptor beta chains from one sample, sequenced in a study of blood T cell repertoires in COVID-19. Repertoires were generated with immunoSEQ multiplex PCR, while TCRdb's copy carries only in-frame clones and drops some. The data show nearly 80,000 clones, 80% to 95% seen once. The sample was peripheral blood. These receptors were collected from a woman older than 75 with acute or convalescent COVID-19.

The chain couples TRBV18 to TRBJ1-1, with 7 bases matching TRBD1. Germline values: CDR1 KGHSH, CDR2 LQKENI. The CDR3 totals 15 residues. V shed 4 bases and J 1 base; nucleotides not matched to a gene: 6. The CDR3 DNA follows: TGTGCCAGCTCACTAGGACAGGATCCGAACACTGAAGCTTTCTTT. Amino acids: CASSLGQDPNTEAFF.

The rearrangement links TRBV3-1 (or the pseudogene TRBV3-2) to TRBJ1-2; D may be TRBD1 (5 bases). V lost 1 base and J 8 bases, leaving 14 bases between the germline ends. CDR3 length: 14 amino acids. The germline CDR1 and CDR2 sequences are LGHDT and YNNKEL (reference sequence). The CDR3 here is CASSQGQGSAGYTF. CDR3 sequence (DNA): TGTGCCAGCAGCCAAGGGCAGGGATCGGCCGGCTACACCTTC.

This clone has only one observation. The V and J genes are TRBV4-1 and TRBJ1-2; 9 bases agree with TRBD1. The V segment lost 0 bases and the J segment 8 bases; nucleotides outside the gene matches: 7. The CDR3 is 15 residues long. Germline-derived CDR1 and CDR2 are MGHRA and YSYEKL. This CDR3 is CASSQDSTGGLGYTF. The CDR3, as DNA: TGCGCCAGCAGCCAAGATTCCACAGGGGGCTTGGGCTACACCTTC.

As regards this clone: The same CDR3 can be traced to other DNA sequences in this sample. This chain links TRBV7-2 with TRBJ1-1; a weak D match, TRBD1 (5 bases). V lost 0 bases, J lost 5 bases, and 10 bases lay in between. The CDR3 length is 14 residues. Germline values: CDR1 SGHTA, CDR2 FQGNSA. This chain's CDR3 is CASSLAGGGTEAFF. In nucleotides, the CDR3 is TGTGCCAGCAGCTTAGCTGGGGGAGGGACTGAAGCTTTCTTT. Combining the CDR3 with reference TRBV7-2 and TRBJ1-1 gives the whole variable domain GAGVSQSPSNKVTEKGKDVELRCDPISGHTALYWYRQSLGQGLEFLIYFQGNSAPDKSGLPSDRFSAERTGGSVSTLTIQRTQQEDSAVYLCASSLAGGGTEAFFGQGTRLTVV.

The chain has TRBV18 and TRBJ2-1; tentative D call: TRBD1 (6 bases). Germline lookup yields CDR1 KGHSH and CDR2 LQKENI. CDR3 length equals 14 residues. V was shortened by 6 bases and J by 0 bases, with 9 bases between the two germline ends. The CDR3 loop is CASSPGHSYNEQFF. The CDR3 region has the DNA TGTGCCAGCTCGCCGGGACACTCCTACAATGAGCAGTTCTTC. Filled out from reference TRBV18 and TRBJ2-1, the complete variable domain reads NAGVMQNPRHLVRRRGQEARLRCSPMKGHSHVYWYRQLPEEGLKFMVYLQKENIIDESGMPKERFSAEFPKEGPSILRIQQVVRGDSAAYFCASSPGHSYNEQFFGPGTRLTVL.

Remarks on this clone: Germline and junction disagree at one end, which may indicate a read error. The rearrangement joins TRBV2 to TRBJ2-5, with 8 bases that match TRBD1. CDR1 and CDR2 (germline): SNHLY, FYNNEI. CDR3 size: 14 residues. The CDR3, as DNA: TGTGCCAGCAGCGAAGACAGGGGACCGGAGACCCAGTACTTC. Translation: CASSEDRGPETQYF.

The chain combines TRBV13 with TRBJ1-1; 7 bases fit TRBD1. The J segment lost 3 bases and the V segment lost 4 bases, leaving 2 bases of the junction unmatched. CDR1 is PRHDT and CDR2 is FYEKMQ in the germline V gene (reference sequence). This CDR3 region has 13 residues. This CDR3 is CASSSTGDTEAFF. The DNA of the CDR3 is TGTGCCAGCAGCTCTACAGGGGACACTGAAGCTTTCTTT.

The chain employs TRBV6-6 and TRBJ1-2; 9 bases fit TRBD1. This CDR3 region has 13 residues. Trimming at V came to 5 bases and at J to 9 bases, leaving 7 bases not matched to a gene. Germline CDR1 MNHNY, CDR2 SVGAGI (reference sequence). The CDR3 loop is CASSPGTGLRYTF. Here the CDR3 DNA reads TGTGCCAGCAGTCCCGGGACAGGGTTGCGCTACACCTTC.

This sequence joins TRBV5-4 and TRBJ2-1; D not resolved. Germline CDR1 and CDR2: SGHNT and YYREEE (reference sequence). Deletions cut 4 bases from V and 8 bases from J, with 13 bases between. This CDR3 is 13 amino acids long. DNA for the CDR3: TGTGCCAGCAGCATCACCTCCATAGATGAGCAGTTCTTC. Its protein product is CASSITSIDEQFF.

The genes are TRBV12-3 or TRBV12-4 and TRBJ1-1; D is undetermined. V was trimmed by 2 bases and J by 1 base, leaving 5 bases between them. The CDR3 runs 13 residues. The CDR3 loop is CASSLYSNTEAFF. The CDR3 bases are TGTGCCAGCAGTTTATACTCGAACACTGAAGCTTTCTTT.

The chain recombines TRBV24-1 with TRBJ1-3, with TRBD1 matching over 7 bases. Unmatched junction bases numbered 5, after V lost 4 bases and J lost 3 bases. The V gene's germline CDR1 is KGHDR and CDR2 SFDVKD. The CDR3 runs 15 residues. This CDR3 reads CATSDSGQFGNTIYF. CDR3 DNA sequence: TGTGCCACCAGTGACTCGGGACAGTTTGGAAACACCATATATTTT.

The gene calls are TRBV5-1 and TRBJ2-3, with 7 bases aligning to TRBD2. With V trimmed by 5 bases and J by 5 bases, 11 bases remained unmatched. This CDR3 comprises 15 residues. Germline V gives CDR1 SGHRS, CDR2 YFSETQ. CDR3 nucleotides: TGCGCCAGCAGTACCGGGACTATTGATGTAGATACGCAGTATTTT. This encodes CASSTGTIDVDTQYF.

This clone was observed once. J is TRBJ1-6 and V is TRBV5-6, with D possibly matching TRBD1 (5 bases). The V gene lost 0 bases and the J gene lost 6 bases, with 7 bases spanning the gap. This CDR3 contains 14 residues. Germline values: CDR1 SGHDT, CDR2 YYEEEE. For the CDR3, the DNA is TGTGCCAGCAGCTTGGGGGGCAGTAATTCACCCCTCCACTTT. Its protein product is CASSLGGSNSPLHF.

This chain joins TRBV3-1 (or the pseudogene TRBV3-2) and TRBJ2-7, with 9 bases matching TRBD1. The CDR3 has 15 amino acids. V lost 4 bases and J lost 0; bases outside the gene matches: 4. CDR1 and CDR2 (germline): LGHDT, YNNKEL (reference sequence). CDR3: CASSLGQGSSYEQYF. The DNA for the CDR3 is TGTGCCAGCAGCCTAGGACAGGGGAGCTCCTACGAGCAGTACTTC.

This clone was seen just once. V gene TRBV7-2 combines with J gene TRBJ2-5; a weak D match, TRBD2 (6 bases). The CDR3 runs to 16 residues. Germline assignment: CDR1 SGHTA and CDR2 FQGNSA. With 5 bases removed from V and 1 base from J, the gap between germline ends came to 17 bases. This CDR3 reads CASSPRVAASQETQYF. The CDR3 DNA sequence: TGTGCCAGCAGCCCTCGGGTAGCGGCCTCCCAAGAGACCCAGTACTTC.

The V gene is TRBV3-1 (or the pseudogene TRBV3-2), the J gene TRBJ2-3, with D maybe TRBD2 (5 bases). Germline assignment: CDR1 LGHDT and CDR2 YNNKEL (reference sequence). Trimming took off 3 bases at V and 4 bases at J, with 17 bases between the two ends. CDR3 size: 16 residues. DNA for the CDR3: TGTGCCAGCAGCCAGAAGGGTGCTGGGCGGGCAGATACGCAGTATTTT. Translating it yields CASSQKGAGRADTQYF.

The V call is TRBV7-9, the J call TRBJ1-2, with 10 bases fitting TRBD1. CDR1 and CDR2 (germline): SEHNR, FQNEAQ (reference sequence). The CDR3 length is 14 residues. J was trimmed by 8 bases and V by 4 bases; bases with no gene match: 7. The CDR3 nucleotides are TGTGCCAGCAGCTCCGGGACAGGGGAGGAGGGCTACACCTTC. This translates into CASSSGTGEEGYTF. Full variable domain (missing parts from reference TRBV7-9 and TRBJ1-2): DTGVSQNPRHKITKRGQNVTFRCDPISEHNRLYWYRQTLGQGPEFLTYFQNEAQLEKSRLLSDRFSAERPKGSFSTLEIQRTEQGDSAMYLCASSSGTGEEGYTFGSGTRLTVV.

This clone was recorded only once. The CDR3 region has the DNA TGTGCCAGCAGTTACTCACAGGGACCCTATGGCTACACCTTC. Amino acid sequence: CASSYSQGPYGYTF. The chain employs TRBV6-5 and TRBJ1-2; possibly TRBD1 for D (6 bases). CDR1 and CDR2 from the germline V gene are MNHEY and SVGAGI. With 0 bases removed from V and 4 bases from J, the gap between germline ends came to 9 bases. The CDR3 length is 14 residues.

This clone was counted between two and nine times. The chain links TRBV2 to TRBJ1-2, with 12 bases aligning to TRBD1. J was trimmed by 5 bases and V by 6 bases; bases with no gene match: 19. The length of the CDR3 is 19 residues. Germline CDR1 is SNHLY and CDR2 is FYNNEI. The CDR3 DNA reads as TGTGCCAGCAGCCCAGCGCTTATTGGGACAGGGGGCAGGGGTTATGGCTACACCTTC. Translation: CASSPALIGTGGRGYGYTF.

This sequence joins TRBV3-1 (or the pseudogene TRBV3-2) and TRBJ2-7, with D unclear. CDR1 is LGHDT, CDR2 YNNKEL, per germline (reference sequence). CDR3 length: 15 residues. V was trimmed by 0 bases and J by 3 bases, leaving 12 bases between them. As DNA, the CDR3 is TGTGCCAGCAGCCAAGAGGTAGACCTAGTCTACGAGCAGTACTTC. This translates into CASSQEVDLVYEQYF.

V usage is TRBV5-6 and J usage is TRBJ2-7; TRBD1 aligns across 9 bases. CDR3 length: 15 amino acids. The germline V gene has CDR1 SGHDT and CDR2 YYEEEE. J gave up 4 bases and V 5 bases, and 10 bases lay outside the gene matches. The CDR3 DNA reads TGTGCCAGCAGTCCAGGGACAGGGAGAGGATACGAGCAGTACTTC. This codes for CASSPGTGRGYEQYF.

This clone is a singleton in its sample. V is TRBV19 and J is TRBJ2-5, with TRBD1 identical over 10 bases. Germline assignment: CDR1 LNHDA and CDR2 SQIVND (reference sequence). This CDR3 is built from 17 residues. The ends lost 3 bases at V and 5 bases at J; junction bases unmatched: 12. CDR3 sequence (DNA): TGTGCCAGTAGTATGCGGGGGGACAGGGGTCTATGGGAGACCCAGTACTTC. Residues: CASSMRGDRGLWETQYF.

This clone was detected only a few times. The rearrangement joins TRBV7-6 to TRBJ2-3; 11 bases align to TRBD2. The germline V gene has CDR1 SGHVS and CDR2 FNYEAQ. The CDR3 totals 18 residues. V lost 5 bases, J lost 5 bases, and 15 bases stayed unmatched. Here the CDR3 reads CASSPKKPLAGGRDTQYF. CDR3 bases: TGTGCCAGCAGCCCTAAAAAACCTCTAGCGGGGGGAAGAGATACGCAGTATTTT.

The chain combines TRBV6-2 or TRBV6-3 with TRBJ2-7; D perhaps matches TRBD1 (7 bases). V lost 2 bases and J 1 base, leaving 12 bases between the germline ends. Germline CDR1 MNHEY, CDR2 SVGEGT. CDR3 length equals 15 residues. CDR3 region: CASSYGRGVSYEQYF. CDR3 bases: TGTGCCAGCAGTTACGGCAGGGGGGTGTCCTACGAGCAGTACTTC.

The chain carries TRBV6-5 and TRBJ2-2, with TRBD2 matching over 9 bases. The CDR3 covers 16 residues. Germline-derived CDR1 and CDR2 are MNHEY and SVGAGI. Trimming cost V 4 bases and J 2 bases; bases outside gene matches: 5. The CDR3 region is CASSFLGLANTGELFF. CDR3 nucleotide sequence: TGTGCCAGCAGTTTCCTGGGACTAGCCAACACCGGGGAGCTGTTTTTT.

This chain joins TRBV19 and TRBJ1-6, with 7 bases that match TRBD1. The CDR3 spans 16 residues. CDR1 is LNHDA, CDR2 SQIVND, per germline (reference sequence). V lost 3 bases to trimming and J lost 6 bases; unmatched junction nucleotides: 8. The CDR3 here is CASSIGLGQLNSPLHF. The DNA for the CDR3 is TGTGCCAGTAGTATTGGGTTGGGACAGCTTAATTCACCCCTCCACTTT.

The CDR3 DNA follows: TGTGCCAGCACCTTTAGCGGCCGGGGCACCGGGGAGCTGTTTTTT. Its protein product is CASTFSGRGTGELFF. V gene TRBV7-2 combines with J gene TRBJ2-2; tentatively, D is TRBD2 (6 bases). CDR1 SGHTA and CDR2 FQGNSA come from the germline V gene. Deletions cut 7 bases from V and 4 bases from J, with 16 bases between. The CDR3 is 15 residues long.